The 27 T cell receptor beta chains reported below all come from one sample, sequenced in a study of OX40 agonist ivuxolimab in advanced cancers. The assay was immunoSEQ multiplex PCR, and TCRdb's table has in-frame clones only and misses some. The table lists 55,000 to 80,000 clones, around 86% of them singletons. This material consisted of CD4+ or CD8+ T cells sorted from blood, taken in a trial of the OX40 agonist ivuxolimab. These receptors originate from an adult with an advanced solid tumor such as melanoma, head and neck, liver or kidney cancer.

The chain joins TRBV6-1 to TRBJ2-5; D remains ambiguous. V was pared by 2 bases and J by 4 bases, with 11 bases between. The CDR3 totals 14 residues. The germline gives CDR1 MNHNS, CDR2 SASEGT. The CDR3 coding sequence is TGTGCCAGCAGTGAATCGGGTAGGGTAGAGACCCAGTACTTC. Translated: CASSESGRVETQYF.

V gene TRBV6-6 combines with J gene TRBJ1-5; 9 nucleotides line up with TRBD1. There are 13 residues in the CDR3. Germline V gene sequence: CDR1 MNHNY, CDR2 SVGAGI (reference sequence). J gave up 5 bases and V 6 bases, and 2 bases lay outside the gene matches. The CDR3 spells CASRDRGYQPQHF. CDR3 in DNA: TGTGCCAGCAGGGACAGGGGCTATCAGCCCCAGCATTTT.

The chain combines TRBV28 with TRBJ1-1, with TRBD1 as a possible D gene (5 bases). Germline-derived CDR1 and CDR2 are MDHEN and SYDVKM. V gave up 7 bases and J gave up 4 bases, with 19 bases separating them. The CDR3 consists of 15 residues. The CDR3, as DNA: TGTGCCAGCACCCCCGGGGGATTGAGTGGCACTGAAGCTTTCTTT. It codes for CASTPGGLSGTEAFF. The variable domain in full, with the rest retrieved from reference TRBV28 and TRBJ1-1, is DVKVTQSSRYLVKRTGEKVFLECVQDMDHENMFWYRQDPGLGLRLIYFSYDVKMKEKGDIPEGYSVSREKKERFSLILESASTNQTSMYLCASTPGGLSGTEAFFGQGTRLTVV.

V is TRBV6-1 and J is TRBJ1-5; D gene unclear. V was trimmed by 1 base and J by 3 bases, leaving 7 bases between them. The CDR3 runs 14 residues. Per the germline V gene, CDR1 is MNHNS and CDR2 is SASEGT. CDR3 DNA sequence: TGTGCCAGCAGTGAAGAAGGGTCCAATCAGCCCCAGCATTTT. This encodes CASSEEGSNQPQHF.

The rearrangement uses TRBV19 and TRBJ2-5; TRBD2 aligns across 8 bases. Germline V gives CDR1 LNHDA, CDR2 SQIVND (reference sequence). CDR3 length equals 22 residues. Trimming took 4 bases from V and 1 from J; bases not matched to a gene: 26. DNA of the CDR3: TGTGCCAGTAGTAGGTGGTTCGGGAGACAACCAGGATTAGCGGGAACCCAAGAGACCCAGTACTTC. Amino acid sequence: CASSRWFGRQPGLAGTQETQYF.

This chain connects TRBV5-8 to TRBJ1-3; D remains ambiguous. Looked up from germline, CDR1 is SGHTS and CDR2 is YDEGEE. V shed 1 base and J shed 6 bases, with 14 bases lying between them. The CDR3 has 15 residues. The DNA for the CDR3 is TGTGCCAGCAGCTTGCCCGGGCAGGCGTCAAACACCATATATTTT. Translation gives CASSLPGQASNTIYF.

This clone was recorded only once. The chain carries TRBV11-3 and TRBJ2-1, with a possible D match to TRBD1 (6 bases). The V gene lost 2 bases and the J gene lost 1 base, with 12 bases spanning the gap. CDR3 length equals 16 residues. CDR1 and CDR2 (germline): SGHNT, YENEEA. CDR3 DNA sequence: TGTGCCAGCAGCTTAAGGGGGAGTAAGTCCTACAATGAGCAGTTCTTC. Its protein product is CASSLRGSKSYNEQFF.

The chain combines TRBV7-3 with TRBJ2-4; D uncertain. CDR1 is SGHTA and CDR2 is FQGTGA in the germline V gene. This CDR3 is built from 12 residues. Trimming took off 1 base at V and 8 bases at J, with 6 bases between the two ends. In nucleotides, the CDR3 is TGTGCCAGCAGCTTAAAGGGTGACATTCAGTACTTC. It encodes CASSLKGDIQYF. Drawing the rest from reference TRBV7-3 and TRBJ2-4, the complete variable domain is GAGVSQTPSNKVTEKGKYVELRCDPISGHTALYWYRQSLGQGPEFLIYFQGTGAADDSGLPNDRFFAVRPEGSVSTLKIQRTERGDSAVYLCASSLKGDIQYFGAGTRLSVL.

J is TRBJ2-3 and V is TRBV14; 9 positions match TRBD2. There are 18 residues in the CDR3. With 3 bases clipped from V and 5 bases from J, the junction kept 15 bases outside the gene matches. The germline V gene encodes CDR1 SGHDN and CDR2 FVKESK. The chain's CDR3 is CASSHHLSGSIGVDTQYF. The CDR3 DNA reads as TGTGCCAGCAGCCACCACCTTAGCGGGAGCATTGGGGTAGATACGCAGTATTTT.

The chain links TRBV2 to TRBJ1-4; D possibly corresponds to TRBD1 (5 bases). The V end lost 6 bases, the J end lost 9 bases, and 8 bases lay between the germline ends. Per germline, CDR1 SNHLY and CDR2 FYNNEI. CDR3 size: 11 residues. The CDR3 loop is CASSQGQKLFF. CDR3 nucleotide sequence: TGTGCCAGCAGCCAGGGCCAAAAACTGTTTTTT.

The chain links TRBV27 to TRBJ2-1; 9 nucleotides align to TRBD2. Germline V gene sequence: CDR1 MNHEY, CDR2 SMNVEV (reference sequence). The J segment lost 4 bases and the V segment lost 0 bases, leaving 1 base of the junction unmatched. The CDR3 totals 15 residues. The CDR3 is CASSLSSGSYNEQFF. CDR3 DNA sequence: TGTGCCAGCAGTTTATCTAGCGGGAGTTACAATGAGCAGTTCTTC.

This clone was found a few times. The chain couples TRBV30 to TRBJ1-6; 9 positions agree with TRBD1. CDR1 and CDR2 (germline): GTSNPN, SVGIG (reference sequence). The CDR3 has 15 residues. The J segment lost 7 bases and the V segment lost 5 bases, leaving 9 bases of the junction unmatched. CDR3 coding DNA: TGTGCCTGGTCGATCCGGGACAGGGACAATTCACCCCTCCACTTT. Its translation is CAWSIRDRDNSPLHF.

The chain couples TRBV7-7 to TRBJ2-5, with TRBD2 as a possible D gene (6 bases). The CDR3 totals 14 residues. Germline V gene lookup returns CDR1 SSHAT and CDR2 FNYEAQ (reference sequence). The V and J ends lost 5 bases and 5 bases respectively, with 15 bases between them. CDR3 in DNA: TGTGCCAGCAGCACTGGACCGGCGGGGGAGACCCAGTACTTC. Its translation is CASSTGPAGETQYF.

V is TRBV7-6 and J is TRBJ1-4; the D gene is possibly TRBD1 (6 bases). This CDR3 region has 12 residues. Germline V lookup: CDR1 SGHVS, CDR2 FNYEAQ. The germline V and J ends were trimmed by 5 bases and 10 bases, with 11 bases remaining between them. CDR3: CASSPDRRKLFF. CDR3 in DNA: TGTGCCAGCAGCCCGGACAGACGAAAACTGTTTTTT.

V is TRBV7-8 and J is TRBJ1-1; D call uncertain. Per germline, CDR1 SGHVS and CDR2 FQNEAQ. Trimming took off 5 bases at V and 1 base at J, with 8 bases between the two ends. The CDR3 length is 13 residues. This chain's CDR3 is CASSLTENTEAFF. The CDR3 coding sequence is TGTGCCAGCAGCCTCACAGAGAACACTGAAGCTTTCTTT.

This chain uses TRBV19 with TRBJ2-5; 8 bases are shared with TRBD1. V dropped 4 bases and J dropped 5; count of bases not matched to a gene: 3. The CDR3 extends over 13 amino acids. Germline CDR1 is LNHDA and CDR2 is SQIVND (reference sequence). The CDR3 region is CASSTRGRETQYF. The CDR3 nucleotides read TGTGCCAGTAGTACCAGGGGGCGGGAGACCCAGTACTTC.

J is TRBJ1-1 and V is TRBV9; D remains ambiguous. The CDR3 extends over 16 amino acids. Trimming took 0 bases from V and 0 from J, leaving 12 bases between them. The germline CDR1 and CDR2 sequences are SGDLS and YYNGEE. As DNA, the CDR3 is TGTGCCAGCAGCGTAGGAGGAGGCAGTTTGAACACTGAAGCTTTCTTT. Its protein product is CASSVGGGSLNTEAFF. Using reference TRBV9 and TRBJ1-1 for the parts outside the CDR3, the full variable domain is DSGVTQTPKHLITATGQRVTLRCSPRSGDLSVYWYQQSLDQGLQFLIQYYNGEERAKGNILERFSAQQFPDLHSELNLSSLELGDSALYFCASSVGGGSLNTEAFFGQGTRLTVV.

The rearrangement joins TRBV4-1 to TRBJ2-3, with 10 bases lining up with TRBD2. The V and J ends lost 0 bases and 6 bases, in that order; junction bases with no gene match: 12. The CDR3 totals 18 residues. Germline V gene data show CDR1 as MGHRA and CDR2 as YSYEKL. CDR3 coding DNA: TGCGCCAGCAGCCAAGATCCTAGCGGGAGTACCTTTATTGATACGCAGTATTTT. Residues: CASSQDPSGSTFIDTQYF.

The chain is built from TRBV11-2 and TRBJ2-2, with D hard to call. Germline CDR1 is SGHAT and CDR2 is FQNNGV. V lost 0 bases, J lost 3 bases, and 8 bases lay in between. CDR3 size: 15 residues. This CDR3 reads CASSLDSRDTGELFF. CDR3 DNA: TGTGCCAGCAGCTTAGATAGCCGGGACACCGGGGAGCTGTTTTTT. The full variable domain, with the rest looked up from reference TRBV11-2 and TRBJ2-2, is EAGVAQSPRYKIIEKRQSVAFWCNPISGHATLYWYQQILGQGPKLLIQFQNNGVVDDSQLPKDRFSAERLKGVDSTLKIQPAKLEDSAVYLCASSLDSRDTGELFFGEGSRLTVL.

The genes are TRBV29-1 and TRBJ1-4; possible D gene TRBD1, 5 bases. Between the trimmed V and J ends, which lost 0 bases and 8 bases, there was a span of 13 bases. The CDR3 has 14 amino acids. CDR1 is SQVTM, CDR2 ANQGSEA, per germline. The CDR3 DNA is TGCAGCGTTGAAGAGGGCAGGGAAGGAGAAAAACTGTTTTTT. Residues: CSVEEGREGEKLFF.

The chain uses TRBV10-3 and TRBJ2-1; 7 nucleotides agree with TRBD2. V lost 4 bases to trimming and J lost 1 base; unmatched junction nucleotides: 7. Germline lookup yields CDR1 ENHRY and CDR2 SYGVKD. CDR3 length: 16 amino acids. The CDR3 here is CAISATSGTSYNEQFF. The CDR3, as DNA: TGTGCCATCAGTGCCACAAGCGGGACGTCCTACAATGAGCAGTTCTTC.

The rearrangement uses TRBV5-1 and TRBJ2-5; TRBD2 aligns across 9 bases. This CDR3 is 16 amino acids long. Germline V gene sequence: CDR1 SGHRS, CDR2 YFSETQ. After removal of 2 bases from V and 5 bases from J, the junction contained 10 bases not matched to a gene. CDR3 nucleotides: TGCGCCAGCAGCTTCGGCGGCGGGGGGGCGTGGGAGACCCAGTACTTC. This gives the protein CASSFGGGGAWETQYF.

The rearrangement joins TRBV5-1 to TRBJ2-5, with TRBD1 matching over 7 bases. The J segment lost 1 base and the V segment lost 4 bases, leaving 7 bases of the junction unmatched. The CDR3 extends over 15 amino acids. CDR1 and CDR2 (germline): SGHRS, YFSETQ. CDR3 protein: CASSLATGPQETQYF. For the CDR3, the DNA is TGCGCCAGCAGCCTCGCGACAGGGCCCCAAGAGACCCAGTACTTC.

CDR3 region: CASSPVSTDTQYF. The CDR3 nucleotides read TGTGCCAGCTCACCCGTAAGCACAGATACGCAGTATTTT. The chain carries TRBV18 and TRBJ2-3; unclear D gene. This CDR3 spans 13 amino acids. The V end was cut by 3 bases, the J end by 0 bases, with 4 bases between. Germline V gene data show CDR1 as KGHSH and CDR2 as LQKENI.

This chain uses TRBV19 with TRBJ1-1, with D perhaps TRBD1 (5 bases). Trimming took 3 bases from V and 10 from J, leaving 18 bases between them. There are 14 residues in the CDR3. The germline CDR1 and CDR2 sequences are LNHDA and SQIVND (reference sequence). CDR3 in amino acids: CASSMGIWGVGAFF. CDR3 sequence (DNA): TGTGCCAGTAGTATGGGTATTTGGGGGGTCGGAGCTTTCTTT.

CDR3 residues: CASSRADTQYF. The CDR3 nucleotides are TGTGCCAGCAGCCGAGCAGATACGCAGTATTTT. The rearrangement links TRBV7-2 to TRBJ2-3; no clear D gene. CDR3 length: 11 residues. The V end was cut by 5 bases, the J end by 4 bases, with 4 bases between. The germline V gene has CDR1 SGHTA and CDR2 FQGNSA.

This chain uses TRBV23-1 with TRBJ2-3; 10 bases fit TRBD2. TRBV23-1 is flagged as an ORF with uncertain function. This CDR3 region has 22 residues. V shed 0 bases, J shed 0 bases, and the junction held 18 bases outside the gene matches. Here the CDR3 DNA reads TGCGCCAGCAGTCAATCGGGCCACGTCCCGCTAGCGGGGGACCCTAGCACAGATACGCAGTATTTT. It yields the protein CASSQSGHVPLAGDPSTDTQYF.